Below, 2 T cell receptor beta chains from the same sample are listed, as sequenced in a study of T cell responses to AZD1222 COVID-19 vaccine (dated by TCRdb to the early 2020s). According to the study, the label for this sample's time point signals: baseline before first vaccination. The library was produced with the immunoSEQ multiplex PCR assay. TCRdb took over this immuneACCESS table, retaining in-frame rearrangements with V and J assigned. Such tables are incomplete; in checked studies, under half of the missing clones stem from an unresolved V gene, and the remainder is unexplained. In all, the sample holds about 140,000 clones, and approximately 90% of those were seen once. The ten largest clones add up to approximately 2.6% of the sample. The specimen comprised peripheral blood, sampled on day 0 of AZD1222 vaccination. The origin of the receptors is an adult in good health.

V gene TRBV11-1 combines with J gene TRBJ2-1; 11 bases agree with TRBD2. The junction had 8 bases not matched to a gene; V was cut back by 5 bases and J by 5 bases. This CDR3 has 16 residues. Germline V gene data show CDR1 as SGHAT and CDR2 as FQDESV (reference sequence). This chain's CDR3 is CASSLNPGLADNEQFF. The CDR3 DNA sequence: TGTGCCAGCAGCCTCAATCCGGGACTAGCGGACAATGAGCAGTTCTTC.

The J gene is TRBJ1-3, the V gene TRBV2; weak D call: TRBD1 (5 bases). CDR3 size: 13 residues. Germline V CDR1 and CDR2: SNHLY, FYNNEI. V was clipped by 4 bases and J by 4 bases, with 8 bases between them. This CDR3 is CASSVDRGNTIYF. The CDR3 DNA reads TGTGCCAGCAGTGTTGACAGAGGAAACACCATATATTTT.